This is a list of T cell receptor beta chains from one sample in a study of cytomegalovirus exposure and HLA in healthy donors. Sequencing used immunoSEQ multiplex PCR; TCRdb keeps in-frame clones, though not all of them. This sample has approximately 120,000 clones, with approximately 80% found just once. The sequenced material came from PBMCs. All receptors come from a middle-aged woman in good health and CMV-seropositive. Each CDR3 is given with its conserved first and last residue. Each record gives: J gene, D gene, V gene, clone size, CDR3 protein, CDR3 DNA. A D gene is named only where the DNA matches it firmly. For some rows the clone size is stated as once, few or many, or as a class when expanded; others skip it.

TRBJ2-3 TRBD1 TRBV11-2 - CAVPGTGGGDTQYF TGTGCCGTCCCAGGGACAGGTGGGGGAGATACGCAGTATTTT
TRBJ1-1 - TRBV9 once CASAKGHQNTEAFF TGTGCCAGCGCCAAGGGACACCAGAACACTGAAGCTTTCTTT
TRBJ2-7 TRBD2 TRBV6-6 - CASIEVSGGASYEQYF TGTGCCAGCATCGAGGTCAGCGGGGGGGCATCCTACGAGCAGTACTTC
TRBJ1-5 - TRBV7-2 - CASSLQVSNQPQHF TGTGCCAGCAGCTTACAGGTTAGCAATCAGCCCCAGCATTTT
TRBJ1-1 - TRBV27 - CASSLWFLGSAGRGNTEAFF TGTGCCAGCAGTTTATGGTTTCTGGGTTCGGCAGGGAGGGGTAACACTGAAGCTTTCTTT
TRBJ1-3 - TRBV30 - CAWATTTSGNTIYF TGTGCCTGGGCGACCACTACGTCTGGAAACACCATATATTTT
TRBJ2-7 TRBD1 TRBV5-1 once CASSQGQSSYEQYF TGCGCCAGCAGCCAGGGACAGTCCTCCTACGAGCAGTACTTC
TRBJ2-3 - TRBV19 - CASSIDGVSTDTQYF TGTGCCAGTAGTATAGACGGGGTAAGCACAGATACGCAGTATTTT
TRBJ1-1 TRBD1 TRBV7-2 - CASSRDRMNTEAFF TGTGCCAGCAGTCGGGACAGGATGAACACTGAAGCTTTCTTT
TRBJ1-2 TRBD1 TRBV7-9 - CASSFTGQGAQRDGYTF TGTGCCAGCAGCTTTACGGGCCAGGGGGCGCAGCGGGATGGCTACACCTTC